This T cell receptor (beta chain) was recovered during a study of regulatory T cells in long-lasting Graves disease. Study-level results: Fewer public clonotypes were shared by new patients (over 950) than by persistent patients (about 3,000). There was favoring of TRBV28, TRBJ1-2 and TRBJ2-5 in persistent disease.

This clonotype appeared many times. Its specificity is not known. Noted time point: newly diagnosed GD, antithyroid drugs for less than 3 months. The authors made the TCR library using RNA they extracted from PBMCs. Between the trimmed V and J ends, which lost 5 bases and 3 bases, there was a span of 9 bases. The CDR3 sequence is 13 residues long. CDR1 and CDR2 from the germline V gene are SGHAT and FQNNGV. Construction of the TCR beta libraries employed iRepertoire HTBI primers in conjunction with Arm-PCR of CDR3 regions. From the multiplex PCR reads, TCRdb called clonotypes with MiXCR, one entry per CDR3 protein. The repertoire holds around 450,000 distinct CDR3 sequences, 15% seen once, with approximately 7.8% in the top ten. These data were also filed under a second study, of T cells in Graves' hyperthyroidism and ophthalmopathy. Turning to that study: Primed by the HTBI set, a first-round RT-PCR was run on the TCR CDR3.

The chain recombines TRBV11-2 with TRBJ2-3, with D maybe TRBD2 (5 bases). This receptor was identified in a woman between 40 and 50 years old with Graves disease. The sequencing here drew on peripheral blood mononuclear cells (PBMCs), taken at new diagnosis, from a patient treated with antithyroid drugs. The CDR3 DNA sequence: TGTGCCAGCAGCATCCCGGGGACAGATACGCAGTATTTT. As protein: CASSIPGTDTQYF.